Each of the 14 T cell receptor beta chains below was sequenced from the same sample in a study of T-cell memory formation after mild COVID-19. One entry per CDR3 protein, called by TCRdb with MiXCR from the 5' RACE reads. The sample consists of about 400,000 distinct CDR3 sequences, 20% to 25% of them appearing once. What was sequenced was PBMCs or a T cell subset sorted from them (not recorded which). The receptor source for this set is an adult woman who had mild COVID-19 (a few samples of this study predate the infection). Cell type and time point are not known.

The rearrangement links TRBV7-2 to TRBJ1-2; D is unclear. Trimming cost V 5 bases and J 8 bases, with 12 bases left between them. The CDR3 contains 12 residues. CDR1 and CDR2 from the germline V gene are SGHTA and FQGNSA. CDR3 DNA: TGTGCCAGCAGCCCCTTCCGCGGGGGCTACACCTTC. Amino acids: CASSPFRGGYTF.

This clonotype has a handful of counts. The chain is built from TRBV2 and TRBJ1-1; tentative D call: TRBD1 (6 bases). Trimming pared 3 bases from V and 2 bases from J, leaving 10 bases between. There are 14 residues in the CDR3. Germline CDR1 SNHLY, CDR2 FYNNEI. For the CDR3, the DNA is TGTGCCAGCAGTGAGGACAGTAGAAACACTGAAGCTTTCTTT. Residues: CASSEDSRNTEAFF.

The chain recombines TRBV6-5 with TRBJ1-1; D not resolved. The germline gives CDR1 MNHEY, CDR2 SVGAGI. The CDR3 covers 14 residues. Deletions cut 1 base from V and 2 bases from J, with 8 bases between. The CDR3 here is CASSYWQPNTEAFF. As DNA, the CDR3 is TGTGCCAGCAGTTACTGGCAGCCCAACACTGAAGCTTTCTTT.

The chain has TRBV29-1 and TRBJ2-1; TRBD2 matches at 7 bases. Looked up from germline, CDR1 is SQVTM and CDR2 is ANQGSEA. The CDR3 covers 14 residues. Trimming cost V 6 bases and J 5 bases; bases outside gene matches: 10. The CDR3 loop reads CSVGTIVLHNEQFF. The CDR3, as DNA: TGCAGCGTCGGGACTATAGTCCTCCACAATGAGCAGTTCTTC.

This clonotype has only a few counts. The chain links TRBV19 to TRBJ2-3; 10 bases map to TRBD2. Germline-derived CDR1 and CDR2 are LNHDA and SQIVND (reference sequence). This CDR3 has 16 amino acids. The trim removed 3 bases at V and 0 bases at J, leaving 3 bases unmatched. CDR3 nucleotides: TGTGCCAGTAGTATCGGACTAGCGGTTAGCACAGATACGCAGTATTTT. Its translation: CASSIGLAVSTDTQYF.

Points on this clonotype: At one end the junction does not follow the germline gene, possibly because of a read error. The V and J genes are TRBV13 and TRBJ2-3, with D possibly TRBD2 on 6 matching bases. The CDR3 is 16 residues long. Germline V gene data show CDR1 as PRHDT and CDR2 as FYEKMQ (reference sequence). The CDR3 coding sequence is TGTGCCAGCAGTTACCCCTCTAGCGATAGCACAGATACGAAGTATTTT. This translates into CASSYPSSDSTDTKYF.

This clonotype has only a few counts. In DNA, the CDR3 is TGTGCCAGCAGCTTGAGGGGGACCTCTTCCTACACTGAAGCTTTCTTT. Protein product: CASSLRGTSSYTEAFF. The chain couples TRBV7-8 to TRBJ1-1; tentatively, D is TRBD1 (6 bases). Germline-derived CDR1 and CDR2 are SGHVS and FQNEAQ. The CDR3 consists of 16 residues. V lost 3 bases and J 3 bases, leaving 17 bases between the germline ends.

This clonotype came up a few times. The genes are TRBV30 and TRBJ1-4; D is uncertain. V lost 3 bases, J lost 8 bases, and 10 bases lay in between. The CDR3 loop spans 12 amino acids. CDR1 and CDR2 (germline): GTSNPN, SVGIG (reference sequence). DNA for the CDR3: TGTGCCTGGAGCCTGCCTTGGGAAAAACTGTTTTTT. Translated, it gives CAWSLPWEKLFF. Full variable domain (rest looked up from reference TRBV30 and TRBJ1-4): SQTIHQWPATLVQPVGSPLSLECTVEGTSNPNLYWYRQAAGRGLQLLFYSVGIGQISSEVPQNLSASRPQDRQFILSSKKLLLSDSGFYLCAWSLPWEKLFFGSGTQLSVL.

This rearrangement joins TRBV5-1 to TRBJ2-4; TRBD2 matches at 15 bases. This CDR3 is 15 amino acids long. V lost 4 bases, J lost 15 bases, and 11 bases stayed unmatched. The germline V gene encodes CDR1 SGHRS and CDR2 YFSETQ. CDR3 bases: TGCGCCAGCAGCCGCATAGGACTAGCGGGGGGGGCGATGTACTTC. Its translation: CASSRIGLAGGAMYF.

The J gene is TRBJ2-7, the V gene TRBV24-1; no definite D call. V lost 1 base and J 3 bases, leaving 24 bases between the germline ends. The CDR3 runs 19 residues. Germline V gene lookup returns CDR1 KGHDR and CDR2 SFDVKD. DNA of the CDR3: TGTGCCACCAGTGATTTTATCCCCCAAAGGCAGGCGACCTACTACGAGCAGTACTTC. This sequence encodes CATSDFIPQRQATYYEQYF.

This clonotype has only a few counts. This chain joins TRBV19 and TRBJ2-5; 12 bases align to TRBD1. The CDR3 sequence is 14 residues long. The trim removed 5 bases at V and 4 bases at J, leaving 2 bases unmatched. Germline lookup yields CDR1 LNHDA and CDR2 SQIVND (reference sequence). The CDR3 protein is CASSGTGGGETQYF. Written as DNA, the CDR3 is TGTGCCAGTAGTGGGACAGGGGGCGGAGAGACCCAGTACTTC.

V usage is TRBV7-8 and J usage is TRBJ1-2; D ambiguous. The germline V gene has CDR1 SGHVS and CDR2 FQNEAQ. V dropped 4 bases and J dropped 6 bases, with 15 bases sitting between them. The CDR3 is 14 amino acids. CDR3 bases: TGTGCCAGCAGCTCCTCCGAGACGGCAAATGGCTACACCTTC. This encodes CASSSSETANGYTF.

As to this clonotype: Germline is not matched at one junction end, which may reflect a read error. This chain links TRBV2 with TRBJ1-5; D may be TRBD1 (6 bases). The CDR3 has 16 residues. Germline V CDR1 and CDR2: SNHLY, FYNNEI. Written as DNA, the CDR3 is TGTGCCAGCAGTGAAAAAGGGGACGGGGGCAAGCAGCCCCAGCATTTT. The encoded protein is CASSEKGDGGKQPQHF.

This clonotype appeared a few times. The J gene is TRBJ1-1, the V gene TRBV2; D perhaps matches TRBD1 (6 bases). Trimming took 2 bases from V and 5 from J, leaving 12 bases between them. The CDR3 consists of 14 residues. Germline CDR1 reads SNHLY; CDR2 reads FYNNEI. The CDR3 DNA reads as TGTGCCAGCAGTGAATTTTTAGGGGGGACTGAAGCTTTCTTT. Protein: CASSEFLGGTEAFF.